A single sample gave rise to the 19 T cell receptor beta chains below, sequenced in a study of PD-1 blockade in classical Hodgkin lymphoma. Each patient's relapse followed autologous stem cell transplantation, and brentuximab vedotin exposure varied. TCRdb keeps only in-frame clones here, not all; method: immunoSEQ multiplex PCR. The repertoire holds tens of thousands of clones, 88% seen once, with over 5% in the top ten. Sequencing was performed on peripheral blood mononuclear cells (PBMCs), taken before the second cycle of nivolumab. Receptor source: a human donor with classical Hodgkin lymphoma.

This chain links TRBV10-1 with TRBJ2-5, with D perhaps matching TRBD1 (5 bases). This CDR3 is built from 13 residues. CDR1 WNHNN and CDR2 SYGVQD come from the germline V gene (reference sequence). The germline V and J ends were trimmed by 0 bases and 5 bases, with 7 bases remaining between them. CDR3 in amino acids: CASSESRVETQYF. CDR3 coding DNA: TGCGCCAGCAGTGAGTCCAGGGTCGAGACCCAGTACTTC.

The chain joins TRBV28 to TRBJ1-4; TRBD1 might be the D (5 bases). Germline-derived CDR1 and CDR2 are MDHEN and SYDVKM. Trimming shortened V by 3 bases and J by 3 bases, and 14 bases separated the two germline ends. This CDR3 contains 16 residues. This CDR3 is CASSFFRVGANEKLFF. The CDR3 bases are TGTGCCAGCAGTTTTTTCAGGGTGGGGGCTAATGAAAAACTGTTTTTT.

The chain is built from TRBV7-9 and TRBJ2-3, with D perhaps TRBD1 (5 bases). The V end was cut by 5 bases, the J end by 0 bases, with 9 bases between. Germline lookup yields CDR1 SEHNR and CDR2 FQNEAQ (reference sequence). The length of the CDR3 is 14 residues. In DNA, the CDR3 is TGTGCCAGCAGCCGACAGACTAGCACAGATACGCAGTATTTT. This encodes CASSRQTSTDTQYF.

This clone was seen just once. This chain connects TRBV7-9 to TRBJ1-2; TRBD1 might be the D (5 bases). The germline V gene encodes CDR1 SEHNR and CDR2 FQNEAQ (reference sequence). The V and J ends lost 0 bases and 2 bases respectively, with 16 bases between them. The CDR3 is made up of 17 amino acids. This chain's CDR3 is CASSLAGPRPGNYGYTF. The DNA of the CDR3 is TGTGCCAGCAGCTTAGCGGGGCCCAGGCCGGGCAACTATGGCTACACCTTC.

As DNA, the CDR3 is TGTGCCAGCAGCTACTCGCATGATGGCTACGAGCAGTACTTC. Its protein is CASSYSHDGYEQYF. The V and J genes are TRBV7-8 and TRBJ2-7; D uncertain. Germline values: CDR1 SGHVS, CDR2 FQNEAQ. The CDR3 extends over 14 amino acids. The V end was cut by 4 bases, the J end by 3 bases, with 13 bases between.

The J gene is TRBJ1-1, the V gene TRBV4-1; a possible D gene is TRBD1 (5 bases). V was cut by 1 base and J by 1 base, with 7 bases left in between. CDR3 size: 14 residues. The germline gives CDR1 MGHRA, CDR2 YSYEKL. DNA for the CDR3: TGCGCCAGCAGCCAAGTCGGGGGGAACACTGAAGCTTTCTTT. This gives the protein CASSQVGGNTEAFF.

The V call is TRBV30, the J call TRBJ2-5; D assignment may be TRBD1 or TRBD2 (5 bases each). The CDR3 has 14 amino acids. Germline V gene sequence: CDR1 GTSNPN, CDR2 SVGIG (reference sequence). V was shortened by 3 bases and J by 2 bases, with 13 bases between the two germline ends. The CDR3 DNA follows: TGTGCCTGGAGGAGGGGACGTCTACAAGAGACCCAGTACTTC. Encoded protein: CAWRRGRLQETQYF.

The chain recombines TRBV4-1 with TRBJ1-5; D gene ambiguous. The V and J ends lost 0 bases and 12 bases respectively, with 15 bases between them. The CDR3 runs 14 residues. From germline, CDR1 is MGHRA and CDR2 YSYEKL. The CDR3 is CASSQELTIGDQHF. The CDR3 nucleotides read TGCGCCAGCAGCCAAGAACTCACAATTGGGGACCAGCATTTT.

V usage is TRBV5-1 and J usage is TRBJ2-1; 9 positions agree with TRBD2. Per the germline V gene, CDR1 is SGHRS and CDR2 is YFSETQ. The CDR3 covers 15 residues. V lost 6 bases to trimming and J lost 0 bases; unmatched junction nucleotides: 4. The CDR3 loop is CASNERGASYNEQFF. The DNA of the CDR3 is TGCGCCAGCAACGAGCGGGGGGCCTCCTACAATGAGCAGTTCTTC.

The CDR3 sequence: CASSSGPTGYEQYF. The CDR3 DNA reads TGTGCCAGCAGTTCTGGCCCCACCGGCTACGAGCAGTACTTC. The rearrangement links TRBV27 to TRBJ2-7; D unresolved. Germline V gene sequence: CDR1 MNHEY, CDR2 SMNVEV (reference sequence). The CDR3 extends over 14 amino acids. Deletions cut 4 bases from V and 3 bases from J, with 13 bases between.

CDR3 in amino acids: CASSKTGDQETQYF. The DNA of the CDR3 is TGTGCCAGCAGCAAAACAGGGGATCAAGAGACCCAGTACTTC. The chain recombines TRBV6-6 with TRBJ2-5; TRBD1 aligns across 7 bases. Germline-derived CDR1 and CDR2 are MNHNY and SVGAGI (reference sequence). Trimming removed 6 bases from V and 2 bases from J; junction bases left unmatched: 6. The CDR3 is 14 amino acids.

This clone appeared a single time. V gene TRBV28 combines with J gene TRBJ2-1; D uncertain. This CDR3 has 15 amino acids. The germline gives CDR1 MDHEN, CDR2 SYDVKM. The germline V and J ends were trimmed by 5 bases and 7 bases, with 18 bases remaining between them. CDR3 in DNA: TGTGCCAGCAGTAAACCCCCCCCCACCAGGAATGAGCAGTTCTTC. Protein: CASSKPPPTRNEQFF.

V gene TRBV2 combines with J gene TRBJ2-6; D perhaps matches TRBD2 (6 bases). Germline V gene data show CDR1 as SNHLY and CDR2 as FYNNEI. This CDR3 spans 16 amino acids. V lost 6 bases and J lost 1, with 13 bases in between. CDR3 nucleotides: TGTGCCAGCAGCCGGGAGTTATCTTCTGGGGCCAACGTCCTGACTTTC. Translation gives CASSRELSSGANVLTF.

This clone occurred once. The chain couples TRBV5-1 to TRBJ2-7; 9 bases fit TRBD1. Looked up from germline, CDR1 is SGHRS and CDR2 is YFSETQ. The CDR3 sequence is 16 residues long. V trimming: 4 bases; J trimming: 7 bases; junction bases outside the gene matches: 15. For the CDR3, the DNA is TGCGCCAGCAGCCTGCTAGGGACAGGGCCATCGGGGGAGCAGTACTTC. It encodes CASSLLGTGPSGEQYF.

The rearrangement joins TRBV11-3 to TRBJ2-1; 7 bases are a match to TRBD1. The CDR3 spans 14 residues. The germline V gene encodes CDR1 SGHNT and CDR2 YENEEA. V was pared by 3 bases and J by 9 bases, with 8 bases of the junction left unmatched. The CDR3 DNA follows: TGTGCCAGCAGCTTTGAATCGACAGGGAGTGAGCAGTTCTTC. Amino acids: CASSFESTGSEQFF.

CDR3 DNA: TGCGCCAGCAGCTTCTTAGGGACGGAGACCCAGTACTTC. It translates to CASSFLGTETQYF. The chain is built from TRBV5-1 and TRBJ2-5; tentatively, D is TRBD1 or TRBD2 (5 bases each). Trimming shortened V by 2 bases and J by 5 bases, and 10 bases separated the two germline ends. The CDR3 is 13 residues long. The germline V gene has CDR1 SGHRS and CDR2 YFSETQ.

The gene calls are TRBV4-1 and TRBJ2-5; a weak D match, TRBD1 (5 bases). The V end lost 1 base, the J end lost 4 bases, and 16 bases lay between the germline ends. The CDR3 sequence is 16 residues long. CDR1 and CDR2 (germline): MGHRA, YSYEKL. CDR3 coding DNA: TGCGCCAGCAGCCAAGGGAGTGCAGGGATGGGAGAGACCCAGTACTTC. Its protein is CASSQGSAGMGETQYF.

Comments on this clone: Other DNA variants within this sample encode the same CDR3. This rearrangement joins TRBV5-1 to TRBJ1-5; D is possibly TRBD1 (5 bases). Trimming shortened V by 0 bases and J by 3 bases, and 10 bases separated the two germline ends. The CDR3 runs 15 residues. Germline lookup yields CDR1 SGHRS and CDR2 YFSETQ. CDR3 region: CASSLATGYNQPQHF. CDR3 sequence (DNA): TGCGCCAGCAGCTTGGCTACAGGATACAATCAGCCCCAGCATTTT.

This chain joins TRBV7-9 and TRBJ2-5; the D is unclear. Per germline, CDR1 SEHNR and CDR2 FQNEAQ (reference sequence). Deletions cut 3 bases from V and 2 bases from J, with 10 bases between. CDR3 size: 14 residues. CDR3 DNA sequence: TGTGCCAGCAGCTTTTCTACACTACAAGAGACCCAGTACTTC. The encoded protein is CASSFSTLQETQYF.